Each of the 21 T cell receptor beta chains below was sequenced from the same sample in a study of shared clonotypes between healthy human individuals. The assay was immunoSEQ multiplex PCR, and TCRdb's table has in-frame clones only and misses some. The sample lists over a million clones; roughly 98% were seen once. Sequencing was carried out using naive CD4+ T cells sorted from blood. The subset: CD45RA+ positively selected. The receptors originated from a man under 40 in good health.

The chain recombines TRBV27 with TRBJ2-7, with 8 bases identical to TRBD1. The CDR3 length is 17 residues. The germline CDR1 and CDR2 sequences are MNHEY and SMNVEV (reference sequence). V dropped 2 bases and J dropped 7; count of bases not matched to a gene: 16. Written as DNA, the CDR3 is TGTGCCAGCAGTTTAAGAGTAAGCGGCAGGGGGCTGTGGGAGCAGTACTTC. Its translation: CASSLRVSGRGLWEQYF.

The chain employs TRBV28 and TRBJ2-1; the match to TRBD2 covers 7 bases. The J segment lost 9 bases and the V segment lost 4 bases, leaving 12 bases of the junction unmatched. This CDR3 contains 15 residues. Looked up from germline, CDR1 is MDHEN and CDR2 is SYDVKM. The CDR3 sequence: CASSSSGRDRGEQFF. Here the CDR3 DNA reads TGTGCCAGCAGTTCCTCAGGGAGGGATCGGGGTGAGCAGTTCTTC.

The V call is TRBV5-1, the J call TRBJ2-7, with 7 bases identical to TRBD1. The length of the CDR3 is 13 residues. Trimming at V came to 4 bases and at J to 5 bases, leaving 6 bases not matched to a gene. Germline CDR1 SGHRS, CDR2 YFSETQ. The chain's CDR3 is CASSTTGLDEQYF. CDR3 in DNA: TGCGCCAGCAGCACGACAGGGCTGGACGAGCAGTACTTC.

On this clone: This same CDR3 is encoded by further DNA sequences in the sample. The CDR3 coding sequence is TGTGCCAGCAGTGAGGAACGGGACACTGAAGCTTTCTTT. Translated, it gives CASSEERDTEAFF. The chain has TRBV2 and TRBJ1-1; D is undetermined. CDR3 length: 13 residues. Trimming removed 3 bases from V and 3 bases from J, with 8 bases in between. Germline V gives CDR1 SNHLY, CDR2 FYNNEI.

CDR3 in DNA: TGTGCCAGCAGCTTAAGACTAGCGGGAGCAAGGAATGAGCAGTTCTTC. Its protein is CASSLRLAGARNEQFF. The chain uses TRBV5-5 and TRBJ2-1, with 12 bases fitting TRBD2. Trimming at V came to 2 bases and at J to 7 bases, leaving 7 bases not matched to a gene. This CDR3 contains 16 residues. Germline CDR1 SGHKS, CDR2 YYEKEE (reference sequence).

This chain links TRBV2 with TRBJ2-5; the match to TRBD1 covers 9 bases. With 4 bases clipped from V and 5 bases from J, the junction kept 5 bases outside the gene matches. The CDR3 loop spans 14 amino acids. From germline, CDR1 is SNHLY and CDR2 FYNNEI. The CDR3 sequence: CASSVPGQGETQYF. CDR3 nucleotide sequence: TGTGCCAGCAGTGTCCCGGGACAGGGTGAGACCCAGTACTTC.

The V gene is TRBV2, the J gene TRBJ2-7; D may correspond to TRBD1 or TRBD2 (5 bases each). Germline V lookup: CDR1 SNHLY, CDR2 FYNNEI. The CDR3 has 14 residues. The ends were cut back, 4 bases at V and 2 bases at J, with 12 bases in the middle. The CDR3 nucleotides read TGTGCCAGCAGTGGGGGGACGGCAACCTACGAGCAGTACTTC. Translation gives CASSGGTATYEQYF.

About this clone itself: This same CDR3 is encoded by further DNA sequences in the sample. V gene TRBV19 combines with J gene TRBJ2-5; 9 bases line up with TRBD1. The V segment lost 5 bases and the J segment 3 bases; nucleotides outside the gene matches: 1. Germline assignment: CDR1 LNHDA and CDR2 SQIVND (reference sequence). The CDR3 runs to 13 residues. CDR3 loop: CASSRDREETQYF. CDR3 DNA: TGTGCCAGTAGTCGGGACAGGGAAGAGACCCAGTACTTC. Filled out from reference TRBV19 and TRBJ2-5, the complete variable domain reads DGGITQSPKYLFRKEGQNVTLSCEQNLNHDAMYWYRQDPGQGLRLIYYSQIVNDFQKGDIAEGYSVSREKKESFPLTVTSAQKNPTAFYLCASSRDREETQYFGPGTRLLVL.

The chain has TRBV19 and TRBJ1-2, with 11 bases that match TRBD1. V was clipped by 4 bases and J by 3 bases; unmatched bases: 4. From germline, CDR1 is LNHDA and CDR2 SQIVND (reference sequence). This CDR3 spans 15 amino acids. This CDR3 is CASSRTGGADYGYTF. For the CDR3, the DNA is TGTGCCAGTAGTAGGACAGGGGGCGCCGACTATGGCTACACCTTC. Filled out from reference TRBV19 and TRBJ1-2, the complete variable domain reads DGGITQSPKYLFRKEGQNVTLSCEQNLNHDAMYWYRQDPGQGLRLIYYSQIVNDFQKGDIAEGYSVSREKKESFPLTVTSAQKNPTAFYLCASSRTGGADYGYTFGSGTRLTVV.

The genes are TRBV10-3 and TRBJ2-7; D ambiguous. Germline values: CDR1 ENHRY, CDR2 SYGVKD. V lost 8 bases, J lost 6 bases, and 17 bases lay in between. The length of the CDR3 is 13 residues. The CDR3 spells CAIRVAAVREQYF. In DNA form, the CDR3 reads TGTGCCATCCGGGTTGCGGCAGTACGCGAGCAGTACTTC.

The DNA of the CDR3 is TGTGCCAGCAGCTTGGTGGGACAGATCACCGGGGAGCTGTTTTTT. This codes for CASSLVGQITGELFF. The chain carries TRBV7-2 and TRBJ2-2; 7 bases map to TRBD1. V lost 3 bases, J lost 4 bases, and 5 bases stayed unmatched. The CDR3 has 15 amino acids. Germline V lookup: CDR1 SGHTA, CDR2 FQGNSA.

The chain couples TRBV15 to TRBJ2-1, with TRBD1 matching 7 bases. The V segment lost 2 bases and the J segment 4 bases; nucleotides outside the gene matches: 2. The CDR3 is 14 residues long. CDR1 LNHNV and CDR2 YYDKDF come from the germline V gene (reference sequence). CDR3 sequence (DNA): TGTGCCACCAGCAGAAAACAGGGGTACAATGAGCAGTTCTTC. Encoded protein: CATSRKQGYNEQFF.

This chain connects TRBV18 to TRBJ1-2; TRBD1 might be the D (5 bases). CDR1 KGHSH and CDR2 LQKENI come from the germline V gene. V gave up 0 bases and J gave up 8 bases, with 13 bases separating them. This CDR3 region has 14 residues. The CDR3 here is CASSPPGGSSGYTF. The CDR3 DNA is TGTGCCAGCTCACCACCGGGGGGTTCAAGCGGCTACACCTTC.

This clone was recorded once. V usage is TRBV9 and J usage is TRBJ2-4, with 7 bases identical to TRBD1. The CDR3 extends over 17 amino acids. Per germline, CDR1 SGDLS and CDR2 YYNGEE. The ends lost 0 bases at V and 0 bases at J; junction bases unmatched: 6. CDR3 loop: CASSVAGDSLAKNIQYF. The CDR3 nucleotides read TGTGCCAGCAGCGTAGCTGGGGACAGTCTAGCCAAAAACATTCAGTACTTC.

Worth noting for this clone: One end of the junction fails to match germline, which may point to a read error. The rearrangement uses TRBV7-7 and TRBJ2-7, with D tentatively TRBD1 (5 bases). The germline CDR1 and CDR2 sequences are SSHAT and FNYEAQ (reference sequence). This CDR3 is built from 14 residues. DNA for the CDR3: TGTGCTAGCAGCGAAACACAAGGGTGGGGCCCGCAGTACTTC. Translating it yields CASSETQGWGPQYF.

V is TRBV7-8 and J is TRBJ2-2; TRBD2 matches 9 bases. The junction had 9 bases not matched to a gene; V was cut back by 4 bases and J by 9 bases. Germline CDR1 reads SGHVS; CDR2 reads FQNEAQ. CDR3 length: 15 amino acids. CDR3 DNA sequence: TGTGCCAGCAGCTATCGGAGCGGGAGGAACCGGGAGCTGTTTTTT. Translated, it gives CASSYRSGRNRELFF.

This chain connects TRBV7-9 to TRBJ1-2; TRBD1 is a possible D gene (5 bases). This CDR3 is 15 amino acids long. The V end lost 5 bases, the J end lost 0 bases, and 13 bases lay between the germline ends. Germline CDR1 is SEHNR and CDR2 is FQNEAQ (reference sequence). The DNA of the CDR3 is TGTGCCAGCAGCCTCACAGGAGAGTCTAACTATGGCTACACCTTC. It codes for CASSLTGESNYGYTF.

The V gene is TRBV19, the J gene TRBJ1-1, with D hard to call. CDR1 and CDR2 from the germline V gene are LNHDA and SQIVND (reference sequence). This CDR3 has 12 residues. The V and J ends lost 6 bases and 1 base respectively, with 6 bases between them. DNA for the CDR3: TGTGCCAGTAGCAGAGGGAACACTGAAGCTTTCTTT. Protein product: CASSRGNTEAFF.

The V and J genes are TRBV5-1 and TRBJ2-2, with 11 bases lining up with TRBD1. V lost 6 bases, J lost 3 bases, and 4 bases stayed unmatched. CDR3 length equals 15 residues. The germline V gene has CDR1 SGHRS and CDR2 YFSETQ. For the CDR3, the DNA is TGCGCCAGCACCCGGGACAGGGGGGACACCGGGGAGCTGTTTTTT. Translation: CASTRDRGDTGELFF.

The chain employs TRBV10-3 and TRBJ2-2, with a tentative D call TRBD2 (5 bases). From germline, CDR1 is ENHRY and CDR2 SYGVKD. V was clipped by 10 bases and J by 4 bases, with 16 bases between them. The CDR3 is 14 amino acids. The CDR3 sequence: CASGSGQGTGELFF. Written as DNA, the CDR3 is TGTGCCAGCGGGTCTGGGCAAGGCACCGGGGAGCTGTTTTTT.

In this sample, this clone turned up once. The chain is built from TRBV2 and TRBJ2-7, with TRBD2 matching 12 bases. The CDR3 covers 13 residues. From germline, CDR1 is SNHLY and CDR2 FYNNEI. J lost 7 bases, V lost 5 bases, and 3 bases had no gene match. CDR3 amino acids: CASSTGTSGEQYF. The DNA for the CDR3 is TGTGCCAGCAGTACAGGGACTAGCGGGGAGCAGTACTTC.